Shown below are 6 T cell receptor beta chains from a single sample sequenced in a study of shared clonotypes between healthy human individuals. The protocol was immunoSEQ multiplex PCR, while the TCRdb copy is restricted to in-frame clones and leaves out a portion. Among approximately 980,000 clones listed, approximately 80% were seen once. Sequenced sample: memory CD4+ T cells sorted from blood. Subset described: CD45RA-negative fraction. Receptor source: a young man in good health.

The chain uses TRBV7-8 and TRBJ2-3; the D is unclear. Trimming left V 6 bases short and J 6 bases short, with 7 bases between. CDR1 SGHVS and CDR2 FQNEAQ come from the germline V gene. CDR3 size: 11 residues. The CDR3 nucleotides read TGTGCCAGCAGTACTTTGGATACGCAGTATTTT. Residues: CASSTLDTQYF.

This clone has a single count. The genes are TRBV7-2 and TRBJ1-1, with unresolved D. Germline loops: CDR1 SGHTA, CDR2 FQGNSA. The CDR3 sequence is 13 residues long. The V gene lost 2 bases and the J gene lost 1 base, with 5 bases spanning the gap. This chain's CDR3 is CASSLFSNTEAFF. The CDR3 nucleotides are TGTGCCAGCAGCTTATTTTCGAACACTGAAGCTTTCTTT.

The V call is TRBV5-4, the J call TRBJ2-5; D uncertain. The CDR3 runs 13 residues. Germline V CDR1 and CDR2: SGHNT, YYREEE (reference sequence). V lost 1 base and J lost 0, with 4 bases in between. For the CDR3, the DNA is TGTGCCAGCAGCTTGCACAACCAAGAGACCCAGTACTTC. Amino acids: CASSLHNQETQYF.

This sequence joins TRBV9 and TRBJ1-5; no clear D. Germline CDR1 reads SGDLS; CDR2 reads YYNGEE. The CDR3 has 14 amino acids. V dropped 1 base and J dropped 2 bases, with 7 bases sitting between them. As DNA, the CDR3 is TGTGCCAGCAGCGTACTCGGGGGCAATCAGCCCCAGCATTTT. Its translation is CASSVLGGNQPQHF.

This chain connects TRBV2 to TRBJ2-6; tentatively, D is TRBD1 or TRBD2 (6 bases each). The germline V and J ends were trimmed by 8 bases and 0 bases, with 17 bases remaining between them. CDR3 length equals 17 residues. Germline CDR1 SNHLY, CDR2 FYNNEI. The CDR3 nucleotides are TGTGCCAGCCGGTCTCGGGGGCCGAGCTCTGGGGCCAACGTCCTGACTTTC. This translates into CASRSRGPSSGANVLTF.

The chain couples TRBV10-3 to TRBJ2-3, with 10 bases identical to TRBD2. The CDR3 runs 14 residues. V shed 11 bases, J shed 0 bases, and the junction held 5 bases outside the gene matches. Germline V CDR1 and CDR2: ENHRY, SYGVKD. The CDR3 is CASLAGGSTDTQYF. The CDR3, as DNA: TGTGCCTCATTAGCGGGGGGCAGCACAGATACGCAGTATTTT.